This entry describes one T cell receptor (beta chain). Its antigen is not identified. This record belongs to a study of tumor-infiltrating lymphocytes in localized non-small cell lung cancer. As for the study in general: Some samples were collected after neoadjuvant chemotherapy; smokers, never-smokers and several histologies were included. Each patient gave resected tumor and non-adjacent uninvolved lung tissue.

Study-wide results and limits: Only some patients had TCR sequencing, depending on available tissue. TCRbeta sequencing showed higher T cell infiltration in tumors than uninvolved lung.

TCRdb's table, derived via immunoSEQ multiplex PCR, lists solely in-frame clones and lacks some. The data contain 11,000 to 15,000 clones, approximately 68% of them singletons. The CDR3 covers 15 residues. The ends lost 7 bases at V and 0 bases at J; junction bases unmatched: 8. Per the germline V gene, CDR1 is SGHTA and CDR2 is FQGNSA. The receptor was derived from a human donor with non-small cell lung cancer. The chain has TRBV7-2 and TRBJ1-2, with TRBD1 identical over 7 bases. The sequencing sample was made of uninvolved lung tissue not adjacent to the tumor. The CDR3 nucleotides are TGTGCCAGCACCCCGACAGGGCTCTCTAACTATGGCTACACCTTC. It is translated as CASTPTGLSNYGYTF.